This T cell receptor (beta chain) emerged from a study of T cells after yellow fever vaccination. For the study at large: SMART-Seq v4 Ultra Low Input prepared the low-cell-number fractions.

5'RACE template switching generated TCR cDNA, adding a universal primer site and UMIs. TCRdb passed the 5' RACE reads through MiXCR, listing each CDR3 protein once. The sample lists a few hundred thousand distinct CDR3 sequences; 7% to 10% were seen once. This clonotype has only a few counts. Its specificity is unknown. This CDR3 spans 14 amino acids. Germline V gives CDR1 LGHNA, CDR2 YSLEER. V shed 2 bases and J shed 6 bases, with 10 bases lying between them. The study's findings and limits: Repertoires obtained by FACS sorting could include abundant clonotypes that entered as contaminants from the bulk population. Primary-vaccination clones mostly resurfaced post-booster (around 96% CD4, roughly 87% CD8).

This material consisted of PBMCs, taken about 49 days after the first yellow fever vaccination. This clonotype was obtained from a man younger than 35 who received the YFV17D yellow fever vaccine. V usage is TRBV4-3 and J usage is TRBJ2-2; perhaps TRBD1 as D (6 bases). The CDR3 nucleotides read TGCGCCAGCAGCCAATTTAAGGGGGCCGGGGAGCTGTTTTTT. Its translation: CASSQFKGAGELFF.